The 8 T cell receptor beta chains given below trace back to one sample, sequenced in a study of shared clonotypes between healthy human individuals. The method was immunoSEQ multiplex PCR; TCRdb's version includes in-frame clones alone and lacks a portion of them. The sample yields 1.5 million to 2.5 million clones, 85% to 95% seen once. The naive CD8 subset, CD45RO-negative cells positively selected for CCR7, excluded terminally differentiated effector memory CD45RA+ cells. The source material was naive CD8+ T cells sorted from blood. These receptors all stem from a man in his late teens or twenties in good health.

The chain carries TRBV4-1 and TRBJ1-3; unclear D gene. Trimming removed 0 bases from V and 3 bases from J, with 9 bases in between. There are 15 residues in the CDR3. Germline values: CDR1 MGHRA, CDR2 YSYEKL. CDR3 nucleotide sequence: TGCGCCAGCAGCCAAGAGGGGAACTTTGGAAACACCATATATTTT. This sequence encodes CASSQEGNFGNTIYF.

This clone was counted a few times. The V call is TRBV4-3, the J call TRBJ1-1; 8 positions agree with TRBD1. This CDR3 is built from 16 residues. The V gene's germline CDR1 is LGHNA and CDR2 YSLEER. Trimming at V came to 4 bases and at J to 0 bases, leaving 7 bases not matched to a gene. The chain's CDR3 is CASSRGRQGLNTEAFF. The CDR3 bases are TGCGCCAGCAGCCGAGGGAGACAGGGGTTGAACACTGAAGCTTTCTTT.

CDR3 residues: CASSGYRNGADTGELFF. CDR3 nucleotides: TGTGCCAGCAGCGGATACAGGAATGGGGCCGACACCGGGGAGCTGTTTTTT. The chain carries TRBV13 and TRBJ2-2, with D maybe TRBD1 (5 bases). V lost 5 bases to trimming and J lost 3 bases, with 19 bases between them. The germline V gene has CDR1 PRHDT and CDR2 FYEKMQ (reference sequence). The CDR3 consists of 17 residues. Variable domain in full (rest from reference TRBV13 and TRBJ2-2): AAGVIQSPRHLIKEKRETATLKCYPIPRHDTVYWYQQGPGQDPQFLISFYEKMQSDKGSIPDRFSAQQFSDYHSELNMSSLELGDSALYFCASSGYRNGADTGELFFGEGSRLTVL.

The CDR3 loop is CASSLSREPYNEQFF. For the CDR3, the DNA is TGTGCCAGCAGCTTGTCGCGGGAGCCCTACAATGAGCAGTTCTTC. This chain joins TRBV7-2 and TRBJ2-1; 7 nucleotides align to TRBD2. Germline values: CDR1 SGHTA, CDR2 FQGNSA. Unmatched junction bases numbered 4, after V lost 3 bases and J lost 2 bases. The CDR3 has 15 amino acids.

The chain is built from TRBV7-9 and TRBJ2-2; 12 bases align to TRBD2. From germline, CDR1 is SEHNR and CDR2 FQNEAQ (reference sequence). V shed 5 bases and J 6 bases; nucleotides not matched to a gene: 10. The CDR3 has 17 residues. The CDR3 bases are TGTGCCAGCAGCCAAGGACTAGCGGGAATGGTCGCCGGGGAGCTGTTTTTT. Amino acids: CASSQGLAGMVAGELFF.

V is TRBV30 and J is TRBJ2-7; possible D gene TRBD2, 5 bases. The CDR3 is 13 residues long. The germline V gene encodes CDR1 GTSNPN and CDR2 SVGIG (reference sequence). V was shortened by 2 bases and J by 7 bases, with 15 bases between the two germline ends. The CDR3 bases are TGTGCCTGGAGTCTGGGCTTTAGCGAGGAGCAGTACTTC. It is translated as CAWSLGFSEEQYF.

As concerns this clone: Other DNA sequences within the sample encode an identical CDR3. The chain links TRBV5-1 to TRBJ2-7; no clear D gene. Trimming took off 0 bases at V and 0 bases at J, with 4 bases between the two ends. The CDR3 is 13 amino acids. Germline values: CDR1 SGHRS, CDR2 YFSETQ. CDR3 nucleotides: TGCGCCAGCAGCTTGGTGGGCTCCTACGAGCAGTACTTC. It translates to CASSLVGSYEQYF.

The rearrangement joins TRBV7-9 to TRBJ1-1; unclear D gene. This CDR3 spans 12 amino acids. Germline CDR1 and CDR2: SEHNR and FQNEAQ (reference sequence). V was cut by 5 bases and J by 6 bases, with 10 bases left in between. The CDR3, as DNA: TGTGCCAGCAGCCCAGGTATACCTGAAGCTTTCTTT. This sequence encodes CASSPGIPEAFF.